A single sample is the source of the 15 T cell receptor beta chains below, sequenced in a study of B cell selection in AIRE deficiency. Regulatory T cells were sorted as CD4+CD25hiCD127low/negative. The method was immunoSEQ multiplex PCR; TCRdb's version includes in-frame clones alone and lacks a portion of them. The table lists about 5,200 clones, about 89% of them singletons. Sample: Tregs sorted from PBMCs. These receptors all come from a human donor with AIRE deficiency.

In this sample, this clone turned up a few times. This chain joins TRBV28 and TRBJ1-5; the D gene is possibly TRBD1 (5 bases). V lost 5 bases, J lost 9 bases, and 20 bases lay in between. Germline values: CDR1 MDHEN, CDR2 SYDVKM. This CDR3 comprises 15 residues. CDR3 sequence (DNA): TGTGCCAGCAGTGCAGCCGGGGCCGGGAGCAGGCCCCAGCATTTT. Translating it yields CASSAAGAGSRPQHF.

The rearrangement uses TRBV18 and TRBJ1-1; 11 bases fit TRBD1. Germline loops: CDR1 KGHSH, CDR2 LQKENI. The CDR3 runs to 15 residues. J lost 1 base, V lost 4 bases, and 2 bases had no gene match. The CDR3 sequence: CASSLGTGGNTEAFF. CDR3 sequence (DNA): TGTGCCAGCTCACTCGGGACAGGGGGGAACACTGAAGCTTTCTTT. The full variable domain, its missing parts supplied by reference TRBV18 and TRBJ1-1, is NAGVMQNPRHLVRRRGQEARLRCSPMKGHSHVYWYRQLPEEGLKFMVYLQKENIIDESGMPKERFSAEFPKEGPSILRIQQVVRGDSAAYFCASSLGTGGNTEAFFGQGTRLTVV.

This rearrangement joins TRBV6-1 to TRBJ2-5, with TRBD1 matching over 7 bases. The CDR3 runs 15 residues. CDR1 and CDR2 from the germline V gene are MNHNS and SASEGT. Unmatched junction bases numbered 6, after V lost 0 bases and J lost 5 bases. The CDR3 DNA sequence: TGTGCCAGCAGTGAAGCGCAGGGGGTATGGGAGACCCAGTACTTC. Its translation: CASSEAQGVWETQYF.

The genes are TRBV5-1 and TRBJ2-2; the D is unclear. CDR1 and CDR2 from the germline V gene are SGHRS and YFSETQ. The CDR3 has 15 amino acids. V lost 3 bases and J 6 bases, leaving 15 bases between the germline ends. CDR3 in amino acids: CASSSRAPGPGELFF. The CDR3 DNA is TGCGCCAGCAGCTCCCGGGCCCCGGGCCCCGGGGAGCTGTTTTTT.

This clone was found a few times. This chain connects TRBV18 to TRBJ1-1; 7 nucleotides match TRBD1. CDR1 is KGHSH and CDR2 is LQKENI in the germline V gene. This CDR3 comprises 15 residues. V was pared by 3 bases and J by 5 bases, with 9 bases of the junction left unmatched. The CDR3 coding sequence is TGTGCCAGCTCACCTTTGACAGGGAAGGGGACTGAAGCTTTCTTT. Its translation is CASSPLTGKGTEAFF.

The sample holds one count of this clone. The chain recombines TRBV7-2 with TRBJ2-7; D is perhaps TRBD1 or TRBD2 (5 bases each). This CDR3 region has 15 residues. The germline V and J ends were trimmed by 0 bases and 4 bases, with 13 bases remaining between them. Per germline, CDR1 SGHTA and CDR2 FQGNSA. This CDR3 reads CASSLAGVGRYEQYF. The CDR3 region has the DNA TGTGCCAGCAGCTTAGCGGGGGTTGGCCGGTACGAGCAGTACTTC.

This clone was counted a few times. The chain couples TRBV12-5 to TRBJ2-7; D ambiguous. V was cut by 0 bases and J by 6 bases, with 3 bases left in between. Looked up from germline, CDR1 is LGHNT and CDR2 is FRNRAP. This CDR3 is 11 amino acids long. Written as DNA, the CDR3 is TGTGCTAGTGGTTTGGTTAGCGAGCAGTACTTC. Amino acid sequence: CASGLVSEQYF. Drawing the rest from reference TRBV12-5 and TRBJ2-7, the complete variable domain is DARVTQTPRHKVTEMGQEVTMRCQPILGHNTVFWYRQTMMQGLELLAYFRNRAPLDDSGMPKDRFSAEMPDATLATLKIQPSEPRDSAVYFCASGLVSEQYFGPGTRLTVT.

This clone was detected once. The CDR3 nucleotides read TGCGCCAGCCGCGGGACTAGCGGGAGCCGGGAAAGCACAGATACGCAGTATTTT. It yields the protein CASRGTSGSRESTDTQYF. The V call is TRBV4-1, the J call TRBJ2-3, with 14 bases matching TRBD2. Germline lookup yields CDR1 MGHRA and CDR2 YSYEKL. The J segment lost 0 bases and the V segment lost 8 bases, leaving 10 bases of the junction unmatched. CDR3 size: 18 residues.

The chain has TRBV4-3 and TRBJ2-6; D unresolved. V was trimmed by 5 bases and J by 0 bases, leaving 5 bases between them. Germline lookup yields CDR1 LGHNA and CDR2 YSLEER. The CDR3 runs 14 residues. CDR3 sequence: CASSEVSGANVLTF. In DNA, the CDR3 is TGCGCCAGCAGCGAGGTCTCTGGGGCCAACGTCCTGACTTTC.

With respect to this clone: Its ends do not fully match the called genes, so a read error is possible. The gene calls are TRBV5-4 and TRBJ1-2; no firm D call. This CDR3 has 10 amino acids. Germline CDR1 SGHNT, CDR2 YYREEE (reference sequence). CDR3 DNA: TGTGCCAGCAGCTTGGGTCAGAGAGAGTTC. It encodes CASSLGQREF.

The chain is built from TRBV7-2 and TRBJ2-1; possible D gene TRBD2, 6 bases. The CDR3 runs 15 residues. Trimming removed 6 bases at V and 6 bases at J, with 18 bases between. Germline-derived CDR1 and CDR2 are SGHTA and FQGNSA. Here the CDR3 reads CASSPGTGRINEQFF. CDR3 bases: TGTGCCAGCAGTCCCGGGACGGGGAGGATCAATGAGCAGTTCTTC.

This chain joins TRBV9 and TRBJ1-2, with no clear D. V was trimmed by 0 bases and J by 4 bases, leaving 19 bases between them. Germline CDR1 SGDLS, CDR2 YYNGEE. The CDR3 totals 17 residues. CDR3 DNA: TGTGCCAGCAGCGTAGATCCACCGGGATCCCTACTCTATGGCTACACCTTC. It specifies CASSVDPPGSLLYGYTF.

V and J are TRBV9 and TRBJ2-1; D gene unclear. The CDR3 sequence is 13 residues long. The V gene's germline CDR1 is SGDLS and CDR2 YYNGEE. Trimming cost V 3 bases and J 5 bases, with 9 bases left between them. The CDR3 is CASSAGRNNEQFF. The CDR3 DNA reads as TGTGCCAGCAGCGCAGGACGGAACAATGAGCAGTTCTTC.

V usage is TRBV19 and J usage is TRBJ2-7; TRBD1 agrees at 8 bases. This CDR3 spans 13 amino acids. Trimming took 8 bases from V and 6 from J; bases not matched to a gene: 9. From germline, CDR1 is LNHDA and CDR2 SQIVND (reference sequence). CDR3 sequence (DNA): TGTGCCAGTCGAGGACAGGGTGGGTCCGAGCAGTACTTC. It encodes CASRGQGGSEQYF.

In nucleotides, the CDR3 is TGTGCCAGCAGTTTAGCCCGTAGTGTCAGGGATGAGCAGTTCTTC. This gives the protein CASSLARSVRDEQFF. The rearrangement links TRBV27 to TRBJ2-1, with a tentative D call TRBD1 (5 bases). V lost 2 bases, J lost 8 bases, and 16 bases lay in between. Germline CDR1 and CDR2: MNHEY and SMNVEV (reference sequence). CDR3 length equals 15 residues.